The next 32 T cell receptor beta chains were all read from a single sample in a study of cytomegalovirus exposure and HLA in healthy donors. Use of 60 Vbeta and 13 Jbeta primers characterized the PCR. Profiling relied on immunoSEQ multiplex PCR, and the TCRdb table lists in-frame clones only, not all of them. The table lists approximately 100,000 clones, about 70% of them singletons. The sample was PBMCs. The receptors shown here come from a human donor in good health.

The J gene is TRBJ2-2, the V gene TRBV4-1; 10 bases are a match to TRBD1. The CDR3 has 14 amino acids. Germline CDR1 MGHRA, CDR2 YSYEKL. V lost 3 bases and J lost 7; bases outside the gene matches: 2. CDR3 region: CASSQGQGIGELFF. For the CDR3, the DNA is TGCGCCAGCAGCCAGGGACAGGGGATCGGGGAGCTGTTTTTT.

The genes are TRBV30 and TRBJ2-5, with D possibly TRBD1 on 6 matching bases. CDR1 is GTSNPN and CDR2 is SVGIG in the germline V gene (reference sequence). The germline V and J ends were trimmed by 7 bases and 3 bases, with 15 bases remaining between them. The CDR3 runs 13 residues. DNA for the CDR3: TGTGCCTCCTCCAGGGGCCGCGAAGAGACCCAGTACTTC. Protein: CASSRGREETQYF.

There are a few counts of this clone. CDR3 amino acids: CASRVGLAGVQETQYF. For the CDR3, the DNA is TGTGCCAGCAGAGTTGGACTAGCGGGGGTTCAAGAGACCCAGTACTTC. The J gene is TRBJ2-5, the V gene TRBV7-9; 13 nucleotides align to TRBD2. The germline gives CDR1 SEHNR, CDR2 FQNEAQ (reference sequence). The CDR3 loop spans 16 amino acids. With V trimmed by 6 bases and J by 2 bases, 6 bases remained unmatched.

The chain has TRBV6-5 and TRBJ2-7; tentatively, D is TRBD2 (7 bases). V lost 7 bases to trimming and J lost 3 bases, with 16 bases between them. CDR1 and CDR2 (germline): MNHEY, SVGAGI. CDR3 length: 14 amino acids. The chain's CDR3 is CASKGGGGFYEQYF. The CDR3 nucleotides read TGTGCCAGCAAGGGGGGAGGGGGGTTCTACGAGCAGTACTTC.

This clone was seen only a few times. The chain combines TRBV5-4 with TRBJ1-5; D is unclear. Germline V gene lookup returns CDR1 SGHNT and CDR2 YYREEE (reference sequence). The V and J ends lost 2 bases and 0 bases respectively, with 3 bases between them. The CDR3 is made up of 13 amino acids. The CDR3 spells CASSFRSNQPQHF. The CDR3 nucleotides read TGTGCCAGCAGCTTCCGTAGCAATCAGCCCCAGCATTTT.

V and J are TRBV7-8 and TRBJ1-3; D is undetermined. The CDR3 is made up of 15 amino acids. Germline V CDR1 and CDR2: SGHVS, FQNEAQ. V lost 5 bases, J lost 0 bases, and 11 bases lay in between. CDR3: CASSRGEISGNTIYF. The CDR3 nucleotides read TGTGCCAGCAGCCGCGGCGAGATCTCTGGAAACACCATATATTTT.

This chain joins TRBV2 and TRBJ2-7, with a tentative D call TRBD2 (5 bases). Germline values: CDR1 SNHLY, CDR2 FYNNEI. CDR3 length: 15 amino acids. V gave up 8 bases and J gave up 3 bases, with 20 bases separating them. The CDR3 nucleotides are TGTGCCAGCTCCACCGGGATCCTCTCGGGCTACGAGCAGTACTTC. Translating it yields CASSTGILSGYEQYF.

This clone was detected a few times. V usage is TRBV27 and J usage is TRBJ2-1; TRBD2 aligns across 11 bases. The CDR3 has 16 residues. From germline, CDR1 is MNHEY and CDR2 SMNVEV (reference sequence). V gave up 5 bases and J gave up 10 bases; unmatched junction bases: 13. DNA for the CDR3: TGTGCCAGCAGTAGCGGGACTAGCGGCGCCCCCCGAGAGCAGTTCTTC. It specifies CASSSGTSGAPREQFF.

For the CDR3, the DNA is TGTGCCACCAGCAGAGATGTCCCGGACTACCTCTACAATGAGCAGTTCTTC. Its protein product is CATSRDVPDYLYNEQFF. The V and J genes are TRBV15 and TRBJ2-1; D might be TRBD2 (6 bases). Trimming shortened V by 0 bases and J by 3 bases, and 15 bases separated the two germline ends. This CDR3 region has 17 residues. Germline V gene sequence: CDR1 LNHNV, CDR2 YYDKDF (reference sequence).

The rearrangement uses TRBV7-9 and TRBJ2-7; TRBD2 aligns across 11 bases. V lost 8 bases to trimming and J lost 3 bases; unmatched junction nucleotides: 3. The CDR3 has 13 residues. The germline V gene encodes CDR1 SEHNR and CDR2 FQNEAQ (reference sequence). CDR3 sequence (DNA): TGTGCCAGCCGACTAGCGGGAAGCTACGAGCAGTACTTC. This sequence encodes CASRLAGSYEQYF.

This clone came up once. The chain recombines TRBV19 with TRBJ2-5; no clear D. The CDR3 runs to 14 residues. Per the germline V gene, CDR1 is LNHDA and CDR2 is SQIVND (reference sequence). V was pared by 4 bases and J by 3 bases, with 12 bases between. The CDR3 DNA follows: TGTGCCAGTAGTACCCCGGCCCGGGAAGAGACCCAGTACTTC. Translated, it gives CASSTPAREETQYF. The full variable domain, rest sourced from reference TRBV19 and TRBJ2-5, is DGGITQSPKYLFRKEGQNVTLSCEQNLNHDAMYWYRQDPGQGLRLIYYSQIVNDFQKGDIAEGYSVSREKKESFPLTVTSAQKNPTAFYLCASSTPAREETQYFGPGTRLLVL.

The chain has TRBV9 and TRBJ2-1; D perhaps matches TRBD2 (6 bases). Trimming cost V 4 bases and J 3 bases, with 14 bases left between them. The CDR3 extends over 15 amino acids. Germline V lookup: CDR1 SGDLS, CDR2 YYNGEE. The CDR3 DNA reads TGTGCCAGCAGCCCGGAGGGCAGGGTCTACAATGAGCAGTTCTTC. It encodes CASSPEGRVYNEQFF.

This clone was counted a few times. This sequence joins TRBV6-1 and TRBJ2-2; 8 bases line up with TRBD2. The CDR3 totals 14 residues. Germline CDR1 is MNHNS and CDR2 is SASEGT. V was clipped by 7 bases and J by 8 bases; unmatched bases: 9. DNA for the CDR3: TGTGCCAGCAAAAGCGGGGGTTTCTCGGGGGAGCTGTTTTTT. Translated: CASKSGGFSGELFF.

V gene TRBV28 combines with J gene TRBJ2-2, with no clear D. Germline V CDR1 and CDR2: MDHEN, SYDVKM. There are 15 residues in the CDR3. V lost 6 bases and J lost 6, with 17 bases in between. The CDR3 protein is CASSQTLRRSGELFF. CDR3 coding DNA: TGTGCCAGCAGCCAGACACTTCGTAGGTCCGGGGAGCTGTTTTTT.

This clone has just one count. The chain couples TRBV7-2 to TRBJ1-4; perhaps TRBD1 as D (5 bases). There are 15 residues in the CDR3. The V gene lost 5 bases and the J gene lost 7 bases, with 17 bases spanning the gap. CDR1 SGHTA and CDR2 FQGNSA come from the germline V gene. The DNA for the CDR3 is TGTGCCAGCAGCCCCGGGGGGGGTAGGGGTGAAAAACTGTTTTTT. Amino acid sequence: CASSPGGGRGEKLFF.

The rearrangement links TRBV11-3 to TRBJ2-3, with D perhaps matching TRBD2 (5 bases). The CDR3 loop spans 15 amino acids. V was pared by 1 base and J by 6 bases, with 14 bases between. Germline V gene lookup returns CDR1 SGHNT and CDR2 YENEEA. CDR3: CASSLGGGRRDTQYF. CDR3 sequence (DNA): TGTGCCAGCAGCTTAGGAGGAGGCCGGAGGGATACGCAGTATTTT.

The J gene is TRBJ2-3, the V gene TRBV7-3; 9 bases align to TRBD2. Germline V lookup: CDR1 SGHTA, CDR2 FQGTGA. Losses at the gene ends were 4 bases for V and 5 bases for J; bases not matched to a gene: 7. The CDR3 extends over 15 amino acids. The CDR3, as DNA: TGTGCCAGCAGCTCAGCGGGGGGCGGGGGAGATACGCAGTATTTT. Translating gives CASSSAGGGGDTQYF.

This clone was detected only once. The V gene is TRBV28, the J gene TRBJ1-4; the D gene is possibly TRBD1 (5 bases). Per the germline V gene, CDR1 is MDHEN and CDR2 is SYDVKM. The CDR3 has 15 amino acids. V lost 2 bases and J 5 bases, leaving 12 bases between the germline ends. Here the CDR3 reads CASSLRGQGNEKLFF. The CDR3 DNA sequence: TGTGCCAGCAGTTTAAGAGGTCAGGGAAATGAAAAACTGTTTTTT.

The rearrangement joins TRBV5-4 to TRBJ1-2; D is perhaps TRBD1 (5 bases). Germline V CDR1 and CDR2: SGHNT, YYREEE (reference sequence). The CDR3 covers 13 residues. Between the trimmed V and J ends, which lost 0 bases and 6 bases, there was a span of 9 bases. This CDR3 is CASSLAGTDGYTF. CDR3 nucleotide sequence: TGTGCCAGCAGCTTGGCCGGGACTGATGGCTACACCTTC.

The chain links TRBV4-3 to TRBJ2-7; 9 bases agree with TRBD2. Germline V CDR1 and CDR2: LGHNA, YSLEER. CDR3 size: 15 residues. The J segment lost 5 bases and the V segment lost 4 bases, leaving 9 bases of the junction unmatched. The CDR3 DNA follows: TGCGCCAGCAGCCGGAAAGGACTAGCGACAAACGAGCAGTACTTC. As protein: CASSRKGLATNEQYF.

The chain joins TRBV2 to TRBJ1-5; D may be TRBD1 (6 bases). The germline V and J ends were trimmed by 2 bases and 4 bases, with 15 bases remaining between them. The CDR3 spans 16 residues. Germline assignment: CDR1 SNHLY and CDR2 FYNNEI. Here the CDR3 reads CASSESPGGLNQPQHF. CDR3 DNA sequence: TGTGCCAGCAGTGAAAGCCCGGGGGGCCTTAATCAGCCCCAGCATTTT.

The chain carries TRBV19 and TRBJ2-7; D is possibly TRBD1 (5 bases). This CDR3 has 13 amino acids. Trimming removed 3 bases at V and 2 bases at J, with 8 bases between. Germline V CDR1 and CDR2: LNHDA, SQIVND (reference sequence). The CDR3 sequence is CASSIQGTYEQYF. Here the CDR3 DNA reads TGTGCCAGTAGTATCCAGGGTACCTACGAGCAGTACTTC.

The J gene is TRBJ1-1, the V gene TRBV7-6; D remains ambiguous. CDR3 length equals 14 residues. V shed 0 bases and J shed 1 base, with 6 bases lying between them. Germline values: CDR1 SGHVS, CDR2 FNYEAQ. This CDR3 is CASSLAPGNTEAFF. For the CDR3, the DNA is TGTGCCAGCAGCTTAGCGCCGGGGAACACTGAAGCTTTCTTT.

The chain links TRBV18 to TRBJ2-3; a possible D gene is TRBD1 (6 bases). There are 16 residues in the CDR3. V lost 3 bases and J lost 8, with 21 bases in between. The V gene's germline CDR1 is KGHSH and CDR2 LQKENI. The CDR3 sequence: CASSPPVNGGQGTQYF. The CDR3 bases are TGTGCCAGCTCACCCCCGGTTAATGGGGGCCAGGGTACGCAGTATTTT.

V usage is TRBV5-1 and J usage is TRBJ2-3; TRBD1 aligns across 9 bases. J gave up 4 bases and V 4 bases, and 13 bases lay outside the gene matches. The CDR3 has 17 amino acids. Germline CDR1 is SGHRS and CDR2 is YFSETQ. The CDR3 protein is CASSPDRSGQGPDTQYF. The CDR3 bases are TGCGCCAGCAGCCCTGACCGGTCGGGACAGGGACCAGATACGCAGTATTTT. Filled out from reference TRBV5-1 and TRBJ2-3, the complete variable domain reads KAGVTQTPRYLIKTRGQQVTLSCSPISGHRSVSWYQQTPGQGLQFLFEYFSETQRNKGNFPGRFSGRQFSNSRSEMNVSTLELGDSALYLCASSPDRSGQGPDTQYFGPGTRLTVL.

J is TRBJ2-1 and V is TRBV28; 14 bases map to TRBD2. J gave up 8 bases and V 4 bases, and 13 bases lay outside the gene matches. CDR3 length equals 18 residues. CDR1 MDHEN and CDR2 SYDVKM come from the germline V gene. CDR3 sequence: CASSSRGGLAGVGDEQFF. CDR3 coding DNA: TGTGCCAGCAGTTCCCGGGGGGGACTAGCGGGAGTAGGCGATGAGCAGTTCTTC.

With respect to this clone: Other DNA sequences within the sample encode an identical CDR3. CDR3 region: CASSLAGGGDTQYF. CDR3 nucleotide sequence: TGTGCCAGCAGTTTAGCGGGAGGGGGAGATACGCAGTATTTT. The rearrangement joins TRBV27 to TRBJ2-3, with 9 positions matching TRBD2. This CDR3 has 14 amino acids. The ends lost 2 bases at V and 5 bases at J; junction bases unmatched: 2. CDR1 is MNHEY and CDR2 is SMNVEV in the germline V gene (reference sequence).

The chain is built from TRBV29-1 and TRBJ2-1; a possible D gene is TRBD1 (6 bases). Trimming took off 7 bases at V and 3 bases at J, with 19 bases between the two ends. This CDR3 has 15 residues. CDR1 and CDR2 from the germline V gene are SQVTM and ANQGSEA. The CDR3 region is CSGQLQGYGYNEQFF. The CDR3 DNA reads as TGCAGCGGCCAGTTACAGGGTTATGGCTACAATGAGCAGTTCTTC.

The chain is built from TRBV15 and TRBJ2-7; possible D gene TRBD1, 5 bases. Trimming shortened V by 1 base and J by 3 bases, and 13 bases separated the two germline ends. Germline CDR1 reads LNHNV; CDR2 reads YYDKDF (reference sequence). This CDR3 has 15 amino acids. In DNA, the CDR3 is TGTGCCACCAGCAGAGGTGTGGGGCTATACTACGAGCAGTACTTC. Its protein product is CATSRGVGLYYEQYF.

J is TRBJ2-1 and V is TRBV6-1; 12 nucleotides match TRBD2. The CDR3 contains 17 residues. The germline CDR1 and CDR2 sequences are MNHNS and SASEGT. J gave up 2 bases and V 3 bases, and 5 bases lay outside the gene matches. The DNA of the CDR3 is TGTGCCAGCAGTGATCTAGCGGGAGGGTACCCCTACAATGAGCAGTTCTTC. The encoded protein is CASSDLAGGYPYNEQFF.

CDR3: CASEDRERNGYTF. DNA for the CDR3: TGTGCCAGCGAAGACAGGGAGAGGAATGGCTACACCTTC. The V gene is TRBV6-5, the J gene TRBJ1-2, with 7 bases aligning to TRBD1. Losses at the gene ends were 8 bases for V and 6 bases for J; bases not matched to a gene: 9. CDR1 and CDR2 (germline): MNHEY, SVGAGI. This CDR3 comprises 13 residues.

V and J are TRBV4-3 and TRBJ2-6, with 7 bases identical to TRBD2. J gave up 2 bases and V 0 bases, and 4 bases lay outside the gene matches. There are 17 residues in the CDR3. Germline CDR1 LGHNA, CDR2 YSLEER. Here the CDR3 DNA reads TGCGCCAGCAGCCAAGATCTCGGGAGGACTGGGGCCAACGTCCTGACTTTC. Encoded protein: CASSQDLGRTGANVLTF.